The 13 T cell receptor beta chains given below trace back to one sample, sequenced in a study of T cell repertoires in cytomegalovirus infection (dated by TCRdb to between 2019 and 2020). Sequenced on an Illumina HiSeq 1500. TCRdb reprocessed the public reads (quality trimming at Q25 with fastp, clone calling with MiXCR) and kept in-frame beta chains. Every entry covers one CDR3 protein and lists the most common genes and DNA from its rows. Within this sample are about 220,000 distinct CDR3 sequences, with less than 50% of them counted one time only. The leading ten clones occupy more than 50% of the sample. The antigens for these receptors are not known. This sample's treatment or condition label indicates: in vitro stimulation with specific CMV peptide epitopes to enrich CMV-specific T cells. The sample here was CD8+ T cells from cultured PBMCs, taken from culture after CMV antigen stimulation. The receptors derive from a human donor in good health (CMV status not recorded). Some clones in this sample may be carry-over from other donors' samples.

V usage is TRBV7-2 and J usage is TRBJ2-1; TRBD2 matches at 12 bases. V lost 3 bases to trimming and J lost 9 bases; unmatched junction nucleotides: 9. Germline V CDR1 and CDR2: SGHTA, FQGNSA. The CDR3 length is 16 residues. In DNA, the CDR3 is TGTGCCAGCAGCTTGTTAACAGGACTAGCGGGATTTGAGCAGTTCTTC. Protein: CASSLLTGLAGFEQFF.

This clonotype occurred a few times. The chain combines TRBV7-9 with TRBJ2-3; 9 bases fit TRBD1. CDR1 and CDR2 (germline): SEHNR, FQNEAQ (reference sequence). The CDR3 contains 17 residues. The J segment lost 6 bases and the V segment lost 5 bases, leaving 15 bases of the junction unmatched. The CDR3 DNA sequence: TGTGCCAGCAGCCCGATGACAGGGGGAACAGACTACGATACGCAGTATTTT. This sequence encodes CASSPMTGGTDYDTQYF.

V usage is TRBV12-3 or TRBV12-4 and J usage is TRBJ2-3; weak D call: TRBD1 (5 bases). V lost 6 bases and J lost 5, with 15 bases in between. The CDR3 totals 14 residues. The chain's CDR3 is CASRPRVEGDTQYF. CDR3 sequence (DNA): TGTGCCAGCAGACCCAGGGTAGAAGGAGATACGCAGTATTTT.

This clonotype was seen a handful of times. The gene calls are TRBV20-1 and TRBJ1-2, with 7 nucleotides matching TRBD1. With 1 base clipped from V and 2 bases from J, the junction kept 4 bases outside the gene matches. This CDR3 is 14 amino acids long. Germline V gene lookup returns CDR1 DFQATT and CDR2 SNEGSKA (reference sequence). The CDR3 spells CSARARGENYGYTF. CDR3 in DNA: TGCAGTGCTAGAGCCAGGGGGGAGAACTATGGCTACACCTTC.

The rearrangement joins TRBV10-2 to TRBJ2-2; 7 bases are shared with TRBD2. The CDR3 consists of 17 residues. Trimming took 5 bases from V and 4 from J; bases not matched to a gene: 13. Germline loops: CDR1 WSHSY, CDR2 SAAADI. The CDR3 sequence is CASSWDYPIEGTGELFF. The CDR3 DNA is TGCGCCAGCAGTTGGGACTACCCAATTGAGGGCACCGGGGAGCTGTTTTTT.

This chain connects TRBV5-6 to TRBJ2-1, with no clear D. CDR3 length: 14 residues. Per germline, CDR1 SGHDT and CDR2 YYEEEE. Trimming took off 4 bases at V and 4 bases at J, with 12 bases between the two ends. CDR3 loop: CASSILLTYNEQFF. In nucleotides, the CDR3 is TGTGCCAGCAGCATCCTCCTAACGTACAATGAGCAGTTCTTC.

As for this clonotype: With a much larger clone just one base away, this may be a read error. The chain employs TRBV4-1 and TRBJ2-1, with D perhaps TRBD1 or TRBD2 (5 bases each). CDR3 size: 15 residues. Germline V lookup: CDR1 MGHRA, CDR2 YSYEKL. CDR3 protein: CASSEDPGPSNKQFF. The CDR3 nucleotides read TGTGCCAGCAGCGAAGACCCGGGGCCCTCGAATAAGCAGTTCTTC.

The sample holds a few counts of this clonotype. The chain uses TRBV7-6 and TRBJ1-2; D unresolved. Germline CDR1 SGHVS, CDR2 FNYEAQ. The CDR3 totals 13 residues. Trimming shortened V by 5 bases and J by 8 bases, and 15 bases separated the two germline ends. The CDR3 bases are TGTGCCAGCAGCCCCGGACTGTCCTCCGGCTACACCTTC. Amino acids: CASSPGLSSGYTF.

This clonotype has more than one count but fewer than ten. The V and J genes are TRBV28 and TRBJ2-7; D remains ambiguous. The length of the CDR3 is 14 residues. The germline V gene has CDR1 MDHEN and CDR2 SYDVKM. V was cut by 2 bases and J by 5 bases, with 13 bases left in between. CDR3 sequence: CASSLRLESHEQYF. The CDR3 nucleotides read TGTGCCAGCAGTTTAAGGTTGGAGTCCCACGAGCAGTACTTC.

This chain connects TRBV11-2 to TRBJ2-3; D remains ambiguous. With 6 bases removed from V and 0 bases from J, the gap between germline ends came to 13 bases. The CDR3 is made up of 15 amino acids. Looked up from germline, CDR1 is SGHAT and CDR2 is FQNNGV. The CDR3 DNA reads TGTGCCAGCAGTGGGGAAGGACGCAGCACAGATACGCAGTATTTT. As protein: CASSGEGRSTDTQYF. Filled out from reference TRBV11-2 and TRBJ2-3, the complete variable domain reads EAGVAQSPRYKIIEKRQSVAFWCNPISGHATLYWYQQILGQGPKLLIQFQNNGVVDDSQLPKDRFSAERLKGVDSTLKIQPAKLEDSAVYLCASSGEGRSTDTQYFGPGTRLTVL.

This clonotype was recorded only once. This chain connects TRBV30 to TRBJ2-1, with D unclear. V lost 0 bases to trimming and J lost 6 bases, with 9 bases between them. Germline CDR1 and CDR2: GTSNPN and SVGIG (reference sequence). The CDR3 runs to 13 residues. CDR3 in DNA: TGTGCCTGGAGTGTGGAGCTACTCAATGAGCAGTTCTTC. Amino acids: CAWSVELLNEQFF. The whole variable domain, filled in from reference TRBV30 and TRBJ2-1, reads SQTIHQWPATLVQPVGSPLSLECTVEGTSNPNLYWYRQAAGRGLQLLFYSVGIGQISSEVPQNLSASRPQDRQFILSSKKLLLSDSGFYLCAWSVELLNEQFFGPGTRLTVL.

The CDR3, as DNA: TGTGCCAGCAGGGATACCTACGAGCAGTACTTC. It codes for CASRDTYEQYF. The chain carries TRBV28 and TRBJ2-7; D unclear. Germline CDR1 and CDR2: MDHEN and SYDVKM. This CDR3 has 11 amino acids. Trimming pared 6 bases from V and 2 bases from J, leaving 5 bases between.

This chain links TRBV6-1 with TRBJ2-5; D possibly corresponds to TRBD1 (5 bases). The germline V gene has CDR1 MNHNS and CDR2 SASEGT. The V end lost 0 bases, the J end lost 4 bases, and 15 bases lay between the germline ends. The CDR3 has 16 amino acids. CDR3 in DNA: TGTGCCAGCAGTGAAGCGCCTCCAGGGTTAACAGAGACCCAGTACTTC. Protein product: CASSEAPPGLTETQYF.